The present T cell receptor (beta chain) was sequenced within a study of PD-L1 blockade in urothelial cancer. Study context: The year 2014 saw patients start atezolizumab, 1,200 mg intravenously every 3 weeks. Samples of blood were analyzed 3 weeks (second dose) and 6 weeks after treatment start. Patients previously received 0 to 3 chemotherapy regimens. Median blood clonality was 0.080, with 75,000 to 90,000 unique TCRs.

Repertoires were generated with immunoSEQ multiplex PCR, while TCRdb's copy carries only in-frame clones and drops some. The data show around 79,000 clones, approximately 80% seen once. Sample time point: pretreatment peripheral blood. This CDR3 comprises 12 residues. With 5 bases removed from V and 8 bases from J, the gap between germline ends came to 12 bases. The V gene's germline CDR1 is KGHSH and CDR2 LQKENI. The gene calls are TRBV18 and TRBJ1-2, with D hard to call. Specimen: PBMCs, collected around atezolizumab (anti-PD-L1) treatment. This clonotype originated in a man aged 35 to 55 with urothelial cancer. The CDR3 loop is CASSGDLGGYTF. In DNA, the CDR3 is TGTGCCAGCTCAGGAGACCTTGGGGGCTACACCTTC.